This T cell receptor (beta chain) was profiled in a study of identical twins. Study findings and constraints: A partial confounding effect on zero-insertion analyses could come from invariant MAIT and iNKT cells.

MiXCR, applied by TCRdb to the 5' RACE reads, yields one record per CDR3 protein. The table records some 500,000 distinct CDR3 sequences, approximately 22% of them present only once. Germline assignment: CDR1 SQVTM and CDR2 ANQGSEA. Trimming removed 5 bases at V and 2 bases at J, with 10 bases between. The CDR3 contains 12 residues. This clonotype was counted only a few times. Its target is not known. The sample was also linked to a second study, of T cells expressing NK-cell markers. According to that study: In a group of about six donors, dominant NKG2C+ clonotypes represented about 1.0-8% of CD8+ T cells.

The sample comprised CD4+ T cells sorted from blood. The chain employs TRBV29-1 and TRBJ2-7; possibly TRBD1 or TRBD2 for D (5 bases each). This receptor was obtained from a woman aged 18-29 years in good health. CDR3: CSVSRDAYEQYF. CDR3 sequence (DNA): TGCAGCGTTTCACGGGACGCCTACGAGCAGTACTTC.